Listed below are T cell receptor beta chains from one sample, sequenced in a study of response to subunit inactivated influenza vaccine. TCRdb passed the RT-PCR reads through MiXCR, listing each CDR3 protein once. Seen here are more than 150,000 distinct CDR3 sequences, around 9% observed once, and the top ten hold roughly 10%. Sequenced here: non-naive T cells sorted from PBMCs, sampled on the day of vaccination. These receptors all stem from a man aged 45-65 years who received an inactivated influenza vaccine. CDR3s include the opening cysteine and the closing phenylalanine or tryptophan. The order of the fields is clone size, CDR3 length, D gene, V gene, J gene, CDR3 protein, CDR3 DNA. The D gene is left open where the match is weak. Clone size appears in some rows only: once, few, many, or a class for an expanded clone.

many	13	.	TRBV24-1	TRBJ2-5	CATSDRGYETQYF	TGTGCCACCAGTGACAGGGGATACGAGACCCAGTACTTC
.	15	.	TRBV15	TRBJ2-1	CATSSGAGLGWEQFF	TGTGCCACCAGCAGCGGGGCGGGGTTGGGTTGGGAGCAGTTCTTC
few	16	.	TRBV18	TRBJ2-6	CASSPTGPSGANVLTF	TGTGCCAGCTCACCAACAGGTCCCTCTGGGGCCAACGTCCTGACTTTC
few	13	.	TRBV28	TRBJ2-2	CASSKGRIRELFF	TGTGCCAGCTCTAAAGGGCGAATAAGGGAGCTGTTTTTT
many	16	TRBD1	TRBV7-2	TRBJ1-2	CASSPTGTGLNYGYTF	TGTGCCAGCAGCCCTACGGGGACAGGCCTTAACTATGGCTACACCTTC
.	15	TRBD2	TRBV4-1	TRBJ2-1	CASSHPGLGRNEQFF	TGCGCCAGCAGCCACCCGGGACTAGGGCGCAATGAGCAGTTCTTC
many	20	TRBD1	TRBV11-2	TRBJ2-7	CASSSQHRGRWARIGYEQYF	TGTGCCAGCAGCTCCCAACACAGGGGGCGGTGGGCTAGAATTGGCTACGAGCAGTACTTC
many	14	TRBD1	TRBV7-8	TRBJ2-7	CASTPGQGAYEQYF	TGTGCCAGCACTCCGGGACAGGGGGCCTACGAGCAGTACTTC
few	14	.	TRBV7-2	TRBJ2-7	CASSAQVPPYEQYF	TGTGCCAGCAGCGCCCAGGTTCCCCCCTACGAGCAGTACTTC
.	15	TRBD2	TRBV6-1	TRBJ2-7	CASSETGTSGYEQYF	TGTGCCAGCAGTGAGACCGGGACTAGCGGCTACGAGCAGTACTTC
few	13	.	TRBV6-2/TRBV6-3	TRBJ1-3	CATQVVSGNTIYF	TGTGCCACCCAGGTTGTCTCTGGAAACACCATATATTTT
.	14	.	TRBV20-1	TRBJ2-3	CSVRPPTSTDTQYF	TGCAGTGTCAGACCCCCGACTAGCACAGATACGCAGTATTTT
few	15	TRBD1	TRBV12-3/TRBV12-4	TRBJ1-2	CASSLGVTGSFGYTF	TGTGCCAGCAGTTTAGGAGTGACAGGGTCGTTTGGCTACACCTTC
many	16	.	TRBV9	TRBJ2-3	CASSPLVGVDTDTQYF	TGTGCCAGCAGCCCCCTTGTAGGGGTGGACACAGATACGCAGTATTTT
.	15	.	TRBV19	TRBJ1-2	CASTNSRVTNYGYTF	TGTGCCAGTACGAACAGCAGGGTAACTAACTATGGCTACACCTTC
many	13	.	TRBV6-1	TRBJ2-7	CASSWDRNYEQYF	TGTGCCAGCAGCTGGGACCGTAACTACGAGCAGTACTTC
many	14	TRBD1	TRBV7-8	TRBJ1-2	CASSLGQGVYGYTF	TGTGCCAGCAGCTTGGGACAGGGAGTCTATGGCTACACCTTC
few	14	.	TRBV18	TRBJ2-5	CASSPPSHTSTQYF	TGTGCCAGCTCACCACCGAGCCATACCTCGACCCAGTACTTC
.	15	TRBD1	TRBV5-5	TRBJ2-7	CASSLTGVFRYEQYF	TGTGCCAGCAGCTTAACAGGGGTTTTTCGCTACGAGCAGTACTTC
many	13	TRBD1	TRBV28	TRBJ1-2	CASSFKGAHGYTF	TGTGCCAGCAGTTTTAAGGGGGCCCATGGCTACACCTTC
few	12	.	TRBV18	TRBJ2-3	CASSPATDTQYF	TGTGCCAGCTCACCGGCCACAGATACGCAGTATTTT
few	18	.	TRBV21-1	TRBJ2-1	CASSKFLAGVKVSDEQFF	TGTGCCAGCAGCAAATTCCTAGCGGGAGTGAAGGTATCGGATGAGCAGTTCTTC
many	16	.	TRBV20-1	TRBJ2-1	CSARDGRRGAHNEQFF	TGCAGTGCTAGGGATGGACGGCGGGGTGCCCACAATGAGCAGTTCTTC
many	15	.	TRBV4-1	TRBJ2-1	CASSQGAPPILEQFF	TGCGCCAGCAGCCAAGGAGCCCCTCCGATTCTTGAGCAGTTCTTC
many	17	TRBD1	TRBV10-3	TRBJ1-2	CAISESGVQGMPYGYTF	TGTGCCATCAGTGAGTCGGGGGTACAGGGGATGCCCTATGGCTACACCTTC
few	13	TRBD2	TRBV20-1	TRBJ2-5	CSGTSGVGETQYF	TGCAGTGGGACTAGCGGGGTGGGGGAGACCCAGTACTTC